These 24 T cell receptor beta chains were sequenced from one sample in a study of T cell responses to AZD1222 COVID-19 vaccine. The repertoire was sequenced with immunoSEQ multiplex PCR; TCRdb's copy has only in-frame clones and lacks some. The table has approximately 98,000 clones, about 86% seen once. This material consisted of peripheral blood, taken on day 0 of AZD1222 vaccination. The receptors originated from an adult in good health.

The chain uses TRBV11-2 and TRBJ1-3; no clear D gene. Germline CDR1 and CDR2: SGHAT and FQNNGV. The CDR3 loop spans 17 amino acids. V shed 5 bases and J shed 9 bases, with 26 bases lying between them. CDR3 protein: CASSKRPADTPSGTIYF. As DNA, the CDR3 is TGTGCCAGCAGCAAACGACCCGCCGACACCCCATCAGGCACCATATATTTT.

The V gene is TRBV24-1, the J gene TRBJ2-1; tentative D call: TRBD2 (5 bases). Germline-derived CDR1 and CDR2 are KGHDR and SFDVKD. The CDR3 runs to 15 residues. Trimming removed 5 bases from V and 4 bases from J, with 14 bases in between. The CDR3 reads CATSGLGLGYNEQFF. The CDR3 region has the DNA TGTGCCACCAGTGGATTAGGACTGGGGTACAATGAGCAGTTCTTC.

The chain links TRBV30 to TRBJ1-3; no definite D call. Germline loops: CDR1 GTSNPN, CDR2 SVGIG (reference sequence). V lost 0 bases and J lost 3, with 9 bases in between. The CDR3 contains 14 residues. Written as DNA, the CDR3 is TGTGCCTGGAGTGTAAAGGGTAGTGGAAACACCATATATTTT. Protein product: CAWSVKGSGNTIYF.

This sequence joins TRBV5-1 and TRBJ1-3, with D perhaps TRBD1 (6 bases). The length of the CDR3 is 16 residues. The V gene lost 4 bases and the J gene lost 1 base, with 15 bases spanning the gap. Germline V lookup: CDR1 SGHRS, CDR2 YFSETQ. The chain's CDR3 is CASSAYHDRSGNTIYF. The CDR3 bases are TGCGCCAGCAGCGCCTACCACGACAGGTCTGGAAACACCATATATTTT.

The gene calls are TRBV6-4 and TRBJ1-1; weak D call: TRBD1 (5 bases). The ends were cut back, 0 bases at V and 4 bases at J, with 9 bases in the middle. Germline values: CDR1 MRHNA, CDR2 SNTAGT. CDR3 length: 14 amino acids. CDR3 sequence (DNA): TGTGCCAGCAGTGACTCGAATAGGGGCACTGAAGCTTTCTTT. It specifies CASSDSNRGTEAFF.

The chain uses TRBV5-4 and TRBJ2-1, with 8 bases identical to TRBD2. The CDR3 contains 16 residues. Germline V gene data show CDR1 as SGHNT and CDR2 as YYREEE (reference sequence). Trimming took 0 bases from V and 7 from J; bases not matched to a gene: 9. The CDR3: CASSLAPGTRTNEQFF. CDR3 DNA: TGTGCCAGCAGCTTGGCTCCCGGGACTAGGACTAATGAGCAGTTCTTC.

The chain employs TRBV15 and TRBJ1-1; D not resolved. Trimming cost V 3 bases and J 0 bases, with 5 bases left between them. The CDR3 is 13 amino acids. The germline gives CDR1 LNHNV, CDR2 YYDKDF (reference sequence). CDR3 amino acids: CATSSQMNTEAFF. Here the CDR3 DNA reads TGTGCCACCAGCAGCCAAATGAACACTGAAGCTTTCTTT.

The rearrangement joins TRBV5-6 to TRBJ2-6; TRBD1 matches at 10 bases. Germline CDR1 and CDR2: SGHDT and YYEEEE. Losses at the gene ends were 1 base for V and 1 base for J; bases not matched to a gene: 8. The CDR3 loop spans 19 amino acids. The CDR3 region is CASSLPDRGLISGANVLTF. DNA of the CDR3: TGTGCCAGCAGCTTGCCCGACAGGGGGCTAATTTCTGGGGCCAACGTCCTGACTTTC. The variable domain in full, with the rest retrieved from reference TRBV5-6 and TRBJ2-6, is DAGVTQSPTHLIKTRGQQVTLRCSPKSGHDTVSWYQQALGQGPQFIFQYYEEEERQRGNFPDRFSGHQFPNYSSELNVNALLLGDSALYLCASSLPDRGLISGANVLTFGAGSRLTVL.

The chain uses TRBV5-1 and TRBJ2-2, with unresolved D. The CDR3 length is 15 residues. Trimming took off 3 bases at V and 4 bases at J, with 13 bases between the two ends. CDR1 and CDR2 (germline): SGHRS, YFSETQ. The CDR3 protein is CASSSHVVSTGELFF. CDR3 nucleotide sequence: TGCGCCAGCAGCTCGCACGTAGTGTCCACCGGGGAGCTGTTTTTT.

The chain recombines TRBV19 with TRBJ1-2; no clear D. The CDR3 consists of 13 residues. CDR1 and CDR2 from the germline V gene are LNHDA and SQIVND (reference sequence). Trimming took 3 bases from V and 6 from J, leaving 11 bases between them. CDR3 sequence: CASSIQEVNGYTF. The CDR3 DNA reads TGTGCCAGTAGTATCCAGGAGGTGAATGGCTACACCTTC.

The chain carries TRBV7-6 and TRBJ2-2; D may correspond to TRBD1 or TRBD2 (7 bases each). Germline V gene sequence: CDR1 SGHVS, CDR2 FNYEAQ. This CDR3 spans 15 amino acids. Trimming removed 1 base from V and 5 bases from J, with 11 bases in between. CDR3 residues: CASSLGQGGTGELFF. In DNA form, the CDR3 reads TGTGCCAGCAGCTTAGGACAGGGAGGGACCGGGGAGCTGTTTTTT.

The V call is TRBV10-3, the J call TRBJ2-2; 8 positions match TRBD1. Germline V gene sequence: CDR1 ENHRY, CDR2 SYGVKD. The CDR3 is 15 residues long. J was trimmed by 4 bases and V by 3 bases; bases with no gene match: 4. CDR3 nucleotides: TGTGCCATCAGTGAAAGGACAGGGCCCACCGGGGAGCTGTTTTTT. Translation: CAISERTGPTGELFF.

This chain links TRBV28 with TRBJ2-7, with 7 bases fitting TRBD1. V gave up 5 bases and J gave up 4 bases; unmatched junction bases: 8. CDR1 is MDHEN and CDR2 is SYDVKM in the germline V gene. This CDR3 contains 14 residues. The CDR3 region has the DNA TGTGCCAGCAGTGGCGGACAGGCGCCGTACGAGCAGTACTTC. Translation: CASSGGQAPYEQYF.

V and J are TRBV10-3 and TRBJ2-5; D is tentatively TRBD1 or TRBD2 (7 bases each). Trimming cost V 2 bases and J 5 bases, with 18 bases left between them. Germline V CDR1 and CDR2: ENHRY, SYGVKD. This CDR3 is 16 amino acids long. The CDR3 bases are TGTGCCATCAGTGAGAGGGGGAGGGGGCAAGTGGAGACCCAGTACTTC. Translation: CAISERGRGQVETQYF.

This chain joins TRBV11-3 and TRBJ2-5; no firm D call. The CDR3 loop spans 16 amino acids. The V gene's germline CDR1 is SGHNT and CDR2 YENEEA. V lost 5 bases to trimming and J lost 1 base, with 17 bases between them. The CDR3 loop is CASSPSGPVSQETQYF. CDR3 sequence (DNA): TGTGCCAGCAGCCCCTCCGGCCCGGTGAGCCAAGAGACCCAGTACTTC.

The gene calls are TRBV3-1 (or the pseudogene TRBV3-2) and TRBJ1-4; D is unresolved. The CDR3 length is 15 residues. Germline V gene sequence: CDR1 LGHDT, CDR2 YNNKEL (reference sequence). Trimming stripped 0 bases from V and 8 bases from J, with 13 bases between. CDR3: CASSQDSGVPEKLFF. The CDR3 region has the DNA TGTGCCAGCAGCCAAGACTCGGGTGTCCCCGAAAAACTGTTTTTT.

The V gene is TRBV2, the J gene TRBJ1-3; TRBD1 matches at 7 bases. Unmatched junction bases numbered 7, after V lost 2 bases and J lost 3 bases. The CDR3 is made up of 16 amino acids. Germline V gene lookup returns CDR1 SNHLY and CDR2 FYNNEI. CDR3 residues: CASSELEGAGGNTIYF. DNA for the CDR3: TGTGCCAGCAGTGAACTGGAGGGGGCGGGTGGAAACACCATATATTTT.

This chain uses TRBV5-4 with TRBJ2-1; D may correspond to TRBD1 or TRBD2 (5 bases each). Trimming removed 1 base from V and 7 bases from J, with 12 bases in between. This CDR3 comprises 14 residues. The V gene's germline CDR1 is SGHNT and CDR2 YYREEE (reference sequence). The CDR3 region has the DNA TGTGCCAGCAGCTTGACTGGCAGGGAGAATGAGCAGTTCTTC. Encoded protein: CASSLTGRENEQFF. The full variable domain, in which reference TRBV5-4 and TRBJ2-1 provide the parts outside the CDR3, is ETGVTQSPTHLIKTRGQQVTLRCSSQSGHNTVSWYQQALGQGPQFIFQYYREEENGRGNFPPRFSGLQFPNYSSELNVNALELDDSALYLCASSLTGRENEQFFGPGTRLTVL.

CDR3 in amino acids: CASSKAAGYEQYF. The CDR3 DNA sequence: TGTGCCAGCAGCAAAGCCGCAGGATACGAGCAGTACTTC. V and J are TRBV7-8 and TRBJ2-7, with D unresolved. Germline V CDR1 and CDR2: SGHVS, FQNEAQ. This CDR3 spans 13 amino acids. Trimming removed 5 bases at V and 4 bases at J, with 12 bases between.

This clone has a handful of counts. The V and J genes are TRBV19 and TRBJ2-5; D is perhaps TRBD1 (6 bases). The CDR3 is 15 residues long. Germline V gives CDR1 LNHDA, CDR2 SQIVND (reference sequence). V lost 5 bases and J 5 bases, leaving 18 bases between the germline ends. CDR3 protein: CASSELQGRRETQYF. The CDR3 DNA follows: TGTGCCAGTAGTGAATTACAGGGTCGGAGGGAGACCCAGTACTTC. Drawing the rest from reference TRBV19 and TRBJ2-5, the complete variable domain is DGGITQSPKYLFRKEGQNVTLSCEQNLNHDAMYWYRQDPGQGLRLIYYSQIVNDFQKGDIAEGYSVSREKKESFPLTVTSAQKNPTAFYLCASSELQGRRETQYFGPGTRLLVL.

The J gene is TRBJ1-4, the V gene TRBV30, with a possible D match to TRBD1 (6 bases). This CDR3 region has 17 residues. CDR1 and CDR2 (germline): GTSNPN, SVGIG (reference sequence). Deletions cut 4 bases from V and 0 bases from J, with 18 bases between. The CDR3 loop reads CAWNNPRKGATNEKLFF. The CDR3 coding sequence is TGTGCCTGGAATAACCCGCGGAAGGGGGCAACTAATGAAAAACTGTTTTTT.

The chain recombines TRBV29-1 with TRBJ1-2; D is undetermined. The CDR3 has 13 amino acids. Germline CDR1 SQVTM, CDR2 ANQGSEA. Trimming pared 2 bases from V and 2 bases from J, leaving 9 bases between. CDR3 bases: TGCAGCGTTGAAAGGCCACCCAACTATGGCTACACCTTC. Its protein is CSVERPPNYGYTF.

The chain links TRBV19 to TRBJ1-1; no definite D call. V was pared by 1 base and J by 4 bases, with 10 bases between. CDR1 and CDR2 from the germline V gene are LNHDA and SQIVND (reference sequence). The CDR3 is 14 residues long. CDR3 DNA: TGTGCCAGTAGTATAGCCCAGGTCGGCACTGAAGCTTTCTTT. Translation: CASSIAQVGTEAFF.

The chain is built from TRBV2 and TRBJ1-5; D ambiguous. Trimming cost V 3 bases and J 7 bases, with 16 bases left between them. Germline CDR1 SNHLY, CDR2 FYNNEI. This CDR3 comprises 15 residues. CDR3 in DNA: TGTGCCAGCAGTGACGTCCTACTGTCTTGGCAGCCCCAGCATTTT. It specifies CASSDVLLSWQPQHF.